This is a list of T cell receptor beta chains from one sample in a study of beta chain features in type 1 diabetes. Using immunoSEQ multiplex PCR, the repertoire was profiled, and TCRdb retains in-frame clones only, with some absent. Altogether roughly 50,000 clones are present, 40% to 60% being singletons, with the ten largest covering around 2.5%. Sequencing was done on a sample of Tregs from blood. The receptors were gathered from a woman in her forties with type 1 diabetes. Both conserved end residues are part of each CDR3. D genes are given only for firm matches. Clone size is stated in some rows and not others, as once, few, many or a class when expanded.

j_call	d_call	cdr3_length	clone_size	v_call	cdr3_aa	cdr3_nt
TRBJ2-1	NA	13	few	TRBV27	CASSFIQGSEQFF	TGTGCCAGCAGTTTTATCCAGGGGAGTGAGCAGTTCTTC
TRBJ1-1	NA	14	NA	TRBV4-3	CASSQTTGRGGAFF	TGCGCCAGCAGCCAAACTACAGGGCGCGGGGGTGCTTTCTTT
TRBJ2-7	TRBD1	16	few	TRBV6-5	CASSYEAPGQGYEQYF	TGTGCCAGCAGTTATGAGGCCCCGGGACAGGGGTACGAGCAGTACTTC
TRBJ2-7	NA	14	few	TRBV10-3	CAISERTAVYEQYF	TGTGCCATCAGTGAAAGGACAGCCGTCTACGAGCAGTACTTC
TRBJ2-1	NA	15	few	TRBV5-4	CASSLGQGTYNEQFF	TGTGCCAGCAGCTTGGGTCAGGGCACCTACAATGAGCAGTTCTTC
TRBJ2-2	TRBD1	14	NA	TRBV7-2	CASSPGGVTGELFF	TGTGCCAGCAGCCCAGGGGGCGTCACCGGGGAGCTGTTTTTT
TRBJ2-1	TRBD2	17	NA	TRBV7-9	CASSLVKTSGRGNEQFF	TGTGCCAGCAGCTTAGTCAAGACTAGCGGGAGAGGCAATGAGCAGTTCTTC
TRBJ1-2	NA	13	NA	TRBV2	CASREGQYYGYTF	TGTGCCAGCAGAGAGGGCCAATACTATGGCTACACCTTC
TRBJ2-7	TRBD2	14	NA	TRBV7-9	CASSLTSGSYEQYF	TGTGCCAGCAGCTTGACTAGCGGCTCCTACGAGCAGTACTTC
TRBJ2-7	NA	14	NA	TRBV5-1	CASSWGRGSYEQYF	TGCGCCAGCAGCTGGGGTAGGGGGTCCTACGAGCAGTACTTC
TRBJ1-1	TRBD1	14	NA	TRBV6-5	CASYRDRRNTEAFF	TGTGCCAGTTACCGGGACAGGAGGAACACTGAAGCTTTCTTT
TRBJ2-5	NA	14	NA	TRBV18	CASSPRDYGGEQYF	TGTGCCAGCTCACCGCGAGACTACGGAGGGGAGCAGTACTTC
TRBJ2-6	NA	17	few	TRBV4-3	CASSQVGGASGANVLTF	TGCGCCAGCAGCCAAGTAGGTGGGGCTAGTGGGGCCAACGTCCTGACTTTC
TRBJ1-1	NA	12	NA	TRBV19	CASSMWGLEAFF	TGTGCCAGTAGTATGTGGGGGCTTGAAGCTTTCTTT
TRBJ2-7	TRBD1	15	NA	TRBV28	CASSPTHRGREEQYF	TGTGCCAGCAGTCCAACCCACAGGGGGCGGGAAGAGCAGTACTTC
TRBJ1-1	TRBD1	15	medium-sized	TRBV11-2	CASSFTTGTGAEAFF	TGTGCCAGCAGCTTTACCACCGGGACAGGGGCCGAAGCTTTCTTT
TRBJ1-2	NA	15	NA	TRBV18	CASSAGSGTIYGYTF	TGTGCCAGCTCAGCCGGTTCCGGCACTATTTATGGCTACACCTTC
TRBJ2-7	NA	13	NA	TRBV21-1	CASSDKQVHEQYF	TGTGCCAGCAGCGATAAGCAGGTCCACGAGCAGTACTTC
TRBJ2-2	NA	14	medium-sized	TRBV19	CASSIGGNTGELFF	TGTGCCAGTAGTATCGGAGGGAACACCGGGGAGCTGTTTTTT
TRBJ2-7	NA	13	few	TRBV7-2	CASSLVSSYEQYF	TGTGCCAGCAGCTTAGTATCGTCCTACGAGCAGTACTTC
TRBJ2-1	NA	13	NA	TRBV29-1	CSVEGPPSNEQFF	TGCAGCGTTGAGGGGCCGCCGAGCAATGAGCAGTTCTTC
TRBJ1-6	TRBD1	15	NA	TRBV7-2	CASCLTGGKNSPLHF	TGTGCCAGCTGCCTGACAGGGGGTAAAAATTCACCCCTCCACTTT
TRBJ2-3	NA	15	once	TRBV6-5	CASSYQSGTSDTQYF	TGTGCCAGCAGTTATCAAAGCGGGACAAGCGATACGCAGTATTTT
TRBJ1-1	NA	15	NA	TRBV5-1	CASSLEMGGRTEAFF	TGCGCCAGCAGCTTGGAAATGGGGGGAAGGACTGAAGCTTTCTTT
TRBJ1-1	NA	12	few	TRBV6-6	CASWGGVAEAFF	TGTGCCAGCTGGGGGGGGGTCGCTGAAGCTTTCTTT